Listed below are T cell receptor beta chains from one sample, sequenced in a study of blood T cell repertoires in COVID-19. Here immunoSEQ multiplex PCR was the method, and the copy in TCRdb shows in-frame clones only, minus some. The sample records 200,000 to 250,000 clones, about nine tenths being singletons. The sample was PBMCs or T cells enriched from blood (not recorded which). Receptors were obtained from a woman in her fifties or sixties in a cohort exposed to, infected with or recovered from COVID-19 (not recorded which). The CDR3 runs from the conserved cysteine through the conserved F or W. Fields, in order: J gene, clone size, V gene, D gene, CDR3 DNA, CDR3 protein. The D gene is left open where the match is weak. Only some rows state a clone size, as once, few, many or a class for expanded clones.

>TRBJ2-5|.|TRBV5-6|TRBD2
TGTGCCAGCAGCAGGGAGCGGGGGGCGTACCAAGAGACCCAGTACTTC
CASSRERGAYQETQYF
>TRBJ1-5|.|TRBV27|.
TGTGCCAGCAGAACAGTTAATAGCAATCAGCCCCAGCATTTT
CASRTVNSNQPQHF
>TRBJ1-5|.|TRBV10-3|TRBD1
TGTGCCACCCGTGACGAACAGGGGAATCAGCCCCAGCATTTT
CATRDEQGNQPQHF
>TRBJ2-5|.|TRBV5-4|TRBD1
TGTGCCAGCAGCTATCAAGGGGGCATGTCCGAGACCCAGTACTTC
CASSYQGGMSETQYF
>TRBJ1-5|.|TRBV29-1|TRBD1
TGCAGCGTGGTGGGACAGGACCCCCATCAGCCCCAGCATTTT
CSVVGQDPHQPQHF
>TRBJ1-2|.|TRBV29-1|TRBD1
TGCAGCGTCGCGGTGGGACAGCCTTATGGCTACACCTTC
CSVAVGQPYGYTF
>TRBJ2-5|.|TRBV9|TRBD1
TGTGCCAGCAGCGAGGGACAGCGTGGCAGTCAGACCCAGTACTTC
CASSEGQRGSQTQYF
>TRBJ1-6|few|TRBV11-2|.
TGTGCCAGCAGCTCTACAGGGCTTTATTCACCCCTCCACTTT
CASSSTGLYSPLHF
>TRBJ1-5|.|TRBV9|.
TGTGCCAGCAGCGAAGGACTAAATCAGCCCCAGCATTTT
CASSEGLNQPQHF
>TRBJ2-5|.|TRBV4-3|.
TGCGCCAGCGGCCAAGATATGGGCCCTGGCGAGACCCAGTACTTC
CASGQDMGPGETQYF
>TRBJ1-2|.|TRBV30|.
TGTGCCTGGGGGGGGAGGGTGGCCTCCCATGGTGGCTACACCTTC
CAWGGRVASHGGYTF
>TRBJ1-6|.|TRBV5-8|.
TGTGCCAGCAGCTTGGTGGGGCTTGGTTCACCCCTCCACTTT
CASSLVGLGSPLHF
>TRBJ1-6|.|TRBV19|.
TGTGCCAGTACCCGGGGTGTCAGCGGACCGGCAAATAGCTCCTATAATTCACCCCTCCACTTT
CASTRGVSGPANSSYNSPLHF
>TRBJ2-5|.|TRBV5-1|TRBD2
TGCGCCAGCAGCAAAGCGGGGAACCAAGAGACCCAGTACTTC
CASSKAGNQETQYF
>TRBJ1-5|.|TRBV24-1|TRBD1
TGTGCCTCCGGGGACAGCCATAGCAATCAGCCCCAGCATTTT
CASGDSHSNQPQHF
>TRBJ1-2|.|TRBV30|TRBD1
TGTGCCTGGCCAACAGAGACCGGGACAGCCACCGAGGTGCCCCCCACTAGCTATGGCTACACCTTC
CAWPTETGTATEVPPTSYGYTF
>TRBJ2-2|once|TRBV28|.
TGTGCCAGCAGGTCTCCAGTCAGCACCGGGGAGCTGTTTTTT
CASRSPVSTGELFF
>TRBJ1-1|few|TRBV28|.
TGTGCCAGCAGTCTCCCCCCTGGGGGGACTGAAGCTTTCTTT
CASSLPPGGTEAFF
>TRBJ1-1|.|TRBV29-1|TRBD1
TGCAGCTTTACCGGGGACAGGGCGAAGATGAACACTGAAGCTTTCTTT
CSFTGDRAKMNTEAFF
>TRBJ1-6|once|TRBV11-3|.
TGTGCCAGCAGCAGGGGTTCCGATTCACCCCTCCACTTT
CASSRGSDSPLHF
>TRBJ2-7|.|TRBV7-8|.
TGTGCCAGCAGTATTACAGGGTTATACGAGCAGTACTTC
CASSITGLYEQYF
>TRBJ1-5|.|TRBV7-2|.
TGTGCCAGCAGCTTAGGGCAGGGGCAGCCCCAGCATTTT
CASSLGQGQPQHF
>TRBJ2-1|.|TRBV18|TRBD2
TGTGCCAGCTCCCCTCGGGAGGGTGCACGGGAGTACAATGAGCAGTTCTTC
CASSPREGAREYNEQFF
>TRBJ2-6|few|TRBV12-3/TRBV12-4|.
TGTGCCACCCCAGGGGTTGGGGCCAACGTCCTGACTTTC
CATPGVGANVLTF
>TRBJ1-4|once|TRBV30|.
TGTGCCTGGAGTCCTCTTCGCGGAACTAATGAAAAACTGTTTTTT
CAWSPLRGTNEKLFF
>TRBJ1-3|.|TRBV28|TRBD1
TGTGCCAGCAGTCCGCCCCGGGACAGGGCCCCTGGAAACACCATATATTTT
CASSPPRDRAPGNTIYF
>TRBJ1-1|.|TRBV18|.
TGTGCCAGCTCACAGCGGGGACTCCCCCTAGGTGAAGCTTTCTTT
CASSQRGLPLGEAFF
>TRBJ1-2|.|TRBV4-2|.
TGTGCCAGCAGCCAAGATGGCAGCTATGGCTACACCTTC
CASSQDGSYGYTF
>TRBJ2-7|.|TRBV19|.
TGTGCCAGTAGTCCCCCGGGACTCCCTCTTGGCGAGCAGTACTTC
CASSPPGLPLGEQYF
>TRBJ1-4|.|TRBV4-3|.
TGCGCCAGCAGCCAAAGACAGGCTGACGGTGAAAAACTGTTTTTT
CASSQRQADGEKLFF
>TRBJ2-7|once|TRBV7-3|TRBD1
TGTGCCAGCAGCTTAAACCGGGACAGCTACGAGCAGTACTTC
CASSLNRDSYEQYF
>TRBJ1-1|.|TRBV29-1|.
TGCAGCGTTGAAGATCGGGGCACTGAAGCTTTCTTT
CSVEDRGTEAFF